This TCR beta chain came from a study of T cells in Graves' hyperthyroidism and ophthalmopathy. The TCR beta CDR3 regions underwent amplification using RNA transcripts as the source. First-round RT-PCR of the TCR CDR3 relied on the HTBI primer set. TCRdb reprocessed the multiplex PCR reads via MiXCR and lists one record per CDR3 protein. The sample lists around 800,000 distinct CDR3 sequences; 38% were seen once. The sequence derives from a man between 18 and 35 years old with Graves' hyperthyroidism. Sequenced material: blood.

The CDR3 nucleotides are TGTGCCAGCAGCTCTGGACAGGGGGCGGTTGAAGCTTTCTTT. Protein sequence: CASSSGQGAVEAFF. V and J are TRBV7-9 and TRBJ1-1; 11 bases align to TRBD1. Looked up from germline, CDR1 is SEHNR and CDR2 is FQNEAQ (reference sequence). V lost 4 bases and J lost 7; bases outside the gene matches: 5. The CDR3 contains 14 residues.